What follows are 17 T cell receptor beta chains derived from one specimen sequenced in a study of T cells in Graves' hyperthyroidism and ophthalmopathy. The TCR beta CDR3 regions underwent amplification using RNA transcripts as the source. The HTBI primer set served for first-round RT-PCR of the TCR CDR3. TCRdb fed the multiplex PCR reads into MiXCR, producing one record per CDR3 protein. The sample records approximately 590,000 distinct CDR3 sequences, around 45% being singletons. Sequencing was performed on peripheral blood or thyroid tissue (not recorded which). All receptors derive from a woman aged 18 to 35 with Graves' hyperthyroidism.

This rearrangement joins TRBV11-1 to TRBJ2-7; 9 nucleotides match TRBD1. The CDR3 covers 16 residues. Germline values: CDR1 SGHAT, CDR2 FQDESV (reference sequence). Trimming at V came to 7 bases and at J to 2 bases, leaving 12 bases not matched to a gene. The CDR3 DNA sequence: TGTGCCAGCACCGAAAGGGGACAGGGCGGAACCTACGAGCAGTACTTC. This gives the protein CASTERGQGGTYEQYF.

The rearrangement uses TRBV2 and TRBJ1-6, with TRBD1 matching 8 bases. The CDR3 length is 14 residues. The J segment lost 10 bases and the V segment lost 4 bases, leaving 6 bases of the junction unmatched. CDR1 and CDR2 (germline): SNHLY, FYNNEI. CDR3 sequence: CASSGTGQGSPLHF. DNA for the CDR3: TGTGCCAGCAGTGGGACAGGGCAAGGATCACCCCTCCACTTT.

The sample holds one count of this clonotype. The V gene is TRBV2, the J gene TRBJ1-4; D ambiguous. CDR1 is SNHLY and CDR2 is FYNNEI in the germline V gene. The CDR3 is 13 residues long. The CDR3 nucleotides read TGTGCTATTACCGGGTCTTCTAATGAAAAACTGTTTTTT. Translation: CAITGSSNEKLFF.

The rearrangement joins TRBV7-6 to TRBJ1-3; D may be TRBD1 (6 bases). Germline V gene lookup returns CDR1 SGHVS and CDR2 FNYEAQ. The CDR3 covers 14 residues. Deletions cut 4 bases from V and 0 bases from J, with 7 bases between. CDR3 region: CASSWGHSGNTIYF. The CDR3 coding sequence is TGTGCCAGCAGCTGGGGACACTCTGGAAACACCATATATTTT.

Judged by abundance, this clonotype is medium-sized. This chain links TRBV9 with TRBJ1-4; tentative D call: TRBD1 (6 bases). This CDR3 is built from 14 residues. From germline, CDR1 is SGDLS and CDR2 YYNGEE. Trimming shortened V by 0 bases and J by 7 bases, and 10 bases separated the two germline ends. This chain's CDR3 is CASSVEQGPEKLFF. The CDR3 DNA sequence: TGTGCCAGCAGCGTAGAACAGGGCCCTGAAAAACTGTTTTTT.

J is TRBJ2-5 and V is TRBV4-1, with unresolved D. Looked up from germline, CDR1 is MGHRA and CDR2 is YSYEKL. The V end was cut by 1 base, the J end by 4 bases, with 7 bases between. The CDR3 loop spans 13 amino acids. The CDR3 DNA sequence: TGCGCCAGCAGCCAAGTCGTCGTAGAGACCCAGTACTTC. It encodes CASSQVVVETQYF.

The chain uses TRBV6-1 and TRBJ1-5; TRBD1 aligns across 9 bases. V shed 6 bases and J 7 bases; nucleotides not matched to a gene: 10. The germline V gene has CDR1 MNHNS and CDR2 SASEGT. The length of the CDR3 is 15 residues. CDR3 residues: CASRGQGRVRQPQHF. The DNA of the CDR3 is TGTGCCAGCAGGGGACAGGGAAGGGTGAGGCAGCCCCAGCATTTT.

The V and J genes are TRBV7-9 and TRBJ1-6, with 8 bases aligning to TRBD1. Germline V lookup: CDR1 SEHNR, CDR2 FQNEAQ (reference sequence). This CDR3 spans 15 amino acids. J was trimmed by 7 bases and V by 2 bases; bases with no gene match: 4. The CDR3 spells CASSLLGQENSPLHF. CDR3 DNA: TGTGCCAGCAGCTTACTGGGACAGGAAAATTCACCCCTCCACTTT.

For this clonotype: The junction departs from the called germline gene at one end, perhaps through a read error. In DNA form, the CDR3 reads TGTGCCAGCAGCTTAACCGGGGGTTTT. The encoded protein is CASSLTGGF. The genes are TRBV7-2 and TRBJ1-4; possible D gene TRBD1, 5 bases. Germline V gives CDR1 SGHTA, CDR2 FQGNSA. The CDR3 is 9 residues long.

This chain uses TRBV2 with TRBJ1-1; 11 positions match TRBD1. Germline-derived CDR1 and CDR2 are SNHLY and FYNNEI. The CDR3 totals 14 residues. V lost 4 bases and J lost 7; bases outside the gene matches: 5. As DNA, the CDR3 is TGTGCCAGCAGTGGGGTGGACAGGGGGCGTGAAGCTTTCTTT. It is translated as CASSGVDRGREAFF.

The chain recombines TRBV2 with TRBJ2-7; TRBD2 might be the D (6 bases). The CDR3 loop spans 15 amino acids. V lost 4 bases and J 1 base, leaving 14 bases between the germline ends. Germline-derived CDR1 and CDR2 are SNHLY and FYNNEI. CDR3 sequence: CASSGTGTRSYEQYF. DNA of the CDR3: TGTGCCAGCAGTGGAACCGGGACTCGTTCCTACGAGCAGTACTTC.

The genes are TRBV5-1 and TRBJ2-7; the D call may be TRBD1 or TRBD2 (5 bases each). V was shortened by 0 bases and J by 3 bases, with 19 bases between the two germline ends. Germline V gives CDR1 SGHRS, CDR2 YFSETQ. CDR3 length: 17 amino acids. In DNA, the CDR3 is TGCGCCAGCAGCTTGGTGGCGGCTGCTAGGGACCACTACGAGCAGTACTTC. It codes for CASSLVAAARDHYEQYF.

The chain carries TRBV5-6 and TRBJ2-5; the D is unclear. CDR3 length equals 15 residues. Germline CDR1 reads SGHDT; CDR2 reads YYEEEE. V gave up 4 bases and J gave up 5 bases, with 18 bases separating them. CDR3 sequence: CASSQDGPARETQYF. CDR3 bases: TGTGCCAGCAGCCAAGATGGTCCGGCCCGGGAGACCCAGTACTTC.

This rearrangement joins TRBV7-8 to TRBJ1-5; weak D call: TRBD1 (5 bases). Trimming took off 2 bases at V and 0 bases at J, with 8 bases between the two ends. In germline, CDR1 is SGHVS, CDR2 FQNEAQ. The CDR3 length is 15 residues. CDR3 sequence reads: CASSLWGGSNQPQHF. CDR3 DNA sequence: TGTGCCAGCAGCTTATGGGGCGGTAGCAATCAGCCCCAGCATTTT.

This clonotype was seen a few times. The junction departs from germline at one end; a sequencing error may be responsible. This chain connects TRBV10-3 to TRBJ2-7; 8 nucleotides line up with TRBD2. The CDR3 extends over 12 amino acids. CDR1 ENHRY and CDR2 SYGVKD come from the germline V gene. CDR3 sequence: CASSGRSSEQYF. The CDR3 coding sequence is TGTGCCAGCAGCGGGAGATCCTCCGAGCAGTACTTC.

This clonotype was observed a few times. J is TRBJ2-7 and V is TRBV20-1; D may be TRBD1 (6 bases). This CDR3 comprises 12 residues. V shed 5 bases and J shed 3 bases, with 11 bases lying between them. The germline V gene encodes CDR1 DFQATT and CDR2 SNEGSKA (reference sequence). The DNA for the CDR3 is TGCAGTGCTCATGACAGGATCTACGAGCAGTACTTC. This encodes CSAHDRIYEQYF.

This clonotype was recorded a few times. The chain is built from TRBV2 and TRBJ1-2; D not certain. CDR3 length: 16 residues. The ends were cut back, 4 bases at V and 4 bases at J, with 19 bases in the middle. Per the germline V gene, CDR1 is SNHLY and CDR2 is FYNNEI. CDR3 residues: CASSGPFDPAGYGYTF. The CDR3 DNA follows: TGTGCCAGCAGTGGCCCTTTTGATCCGGCTGGCTATGGCTACACCTTC.